These 32 T cell receptor beta chains were sequenced from one sample in a study of blood T cell repertoires in COVID-19. Profiling relied on immunoSEQ multiplex PCR, and the TCRdb table lists in-frame clones only, not all of them. Here the sample spans 250,000 or so clones, approximately 90% being singletons. The specimen was PBMCs or T cells enriched from blood (not recorded which). The receptors shown here come from a man in his forties who had been exposed to COVID-19.

The chain links TRBV4-1 to TRBJ2-1; no definite D call. This CDR3 region has 15 residues. Trimming shortened V by 1 base and J by 9 bases, and 16 bases separated the two germline ends. Germline V gene data show CDR1 as MGHRA and CDR2 as YSYEKL. This CDR3 is CASSQGMGVVLEQFF. The CDR3 DNA reads TGCGCCAGCAGCCAAGGGATGGGCGTGGTACTTGAGCAGTTCTTC.

About this clone itself: This same CDR3 is encoded by further DNA sequences in the sample. V gene TRBV6-2 or TRBV6-3 combines with J gene TRBJ2-7; D gene ambiguous. V was trimmed by 2 bases and J by 4 bases, leaving 3 bases between them. Germline CDR1 is MNHEY and CDR2 is SVGEGT. The CDR3 runs to 11 residues. The CDR3 DNA follows: TGTGCCAGCAGTTACCAGTACGAGCAGTACTTC. Translation: CASSYQYEQYF.

This clone was seen a few times. The V gene is TRBV3-1 (or the pseudogene TRBV3-2), the J gene TRBJ2-7; TRBD2 is a possible D gene (5 bases). This CDR3 is built from 12 residues. Trimming shortened V by 4 bases and J by 3 bases, and 7 bases separated the two germline ends. Germline CDR1 is LGHDT and CDR2 is YNNKEL (reference sequence). Here the CDR3 reads CASSLGNYEQYF. The CDR3 DNA reads as TGTGCCAGCAGCCTCGGGAACTACGAGCAGTACTTC.

This sequence joins TRBV30 and TRBJ2-3; 10 bases are shared with TRBD2. V lost 2 bases to trimming and J lost 3 bases; unmatched junction nucleotides: 11. Germline V gene lookup returns CDR1 GTSNPN and CDR2 SVGIG (reference sequence). The CDR3 extends over 17 amino acids. For the CDR3, the DNA is TGTGCCTGGAGTTCACACCCATCTAGCGGGAGAACAGATACGCAGTATTTT. Translated: CAWSSHPSSGRTDTQYF.

V and J are TRBV7-2 and TRBJ1-2; D may be TRBD1 (6 bases). This CDR3 has 14 amino acids. The V end lost 4 bases, the J end lost 0 bases, and 9 bases lay between the germline ends. Germline V lookup: CDR1 SGHTA, CDR2 FQGNSA. CDR3 sequence reads: CASSSTGPNYGYTF. CDR3 nucleotide sequence: TGTGCCAGCAGCTCGACAGGACCTAACTATGGCTACACCTTC.

As to this clone: Distinct nucleotide sequences in the sample also encode this CDR3. The chain carries TRBV18 and TRBJ1-6, with 10 bases fitting TRBD1. Looked up from germline, CDR1 is KGHSH and CDR2 is LQKENI. The trim removed 6 bases at V and 10 bases at J, leaving 6 bases unmatched. This CDR3 is built from 14 residues. CDR3: CASSPGTGESPLHF. The CDR3 DNA reads TGTGCCAGCTCTCCCGGGACAGGGGAATCACCCCTCCACTTT.

The rearrangement joins TRBV19 to TRBJ2-1, with 15 bases matching TRBD2. V lost 5 bases and J lost 6; bases outside the gene matches: 5. CDR1 and CDR2 (germline): LNHDA, SQIVND (reference sequence). The CDR3 is 16 residues long. The CDR3 here is CASSSGTSGRFNEQFF. CDR3 nucleotides: TGTGCCAGTAGTTCAGGGACTAGCGGGAGGTTCAATGAGCAGTTCTTC.

The genes are TRBV28 and TRBJ1-1, with D perhaps TRBD1 (6 bases). The germline V and J ends were trimmed by 5 bases and 1 base, with 20 bases remaining between them. Germline values: CDR1 MDHEN, CDR2 SYDVKM. CDR3 length equals 17 residues. The CDR3 DNA sequence: TGTGCCAGCAGTCTCAGGGGTAGAGGGGTGTGGAACACTGAAGCTTTCTTT. Translating gives CASSLRGRGVWNTEAFF.

The V and J genes are TRBV6-5 and TRBJ2-7, with D unclear. CDR1 MNHEY and CDR2 SVGAGI come from the germline V gene. V gave up 0 bases and J gave up 7 bases, with 10 bases separating them. This CDR3 is 13 amino acids long. In DNA, the CDR3 is TGTGCCAGCAGTTACTCGACCGGCGGAGAGCAGTACTTC. Its translation is CASSYSTGGEQYF.

This chain links TRBV5-6 with TRBJ1-2, with TRBD1 as a possible D gene (5 bases). Germline-derived CDR1 and CDR2 are SGHDT and YYEEEE. The CDR3 runs 16 residues. Trimming shortened V by 4 bases and J by 4 bases, and 20 bases separated the two germline ends. CDR3 amino acids: CASSPTNSYRIYGYTF. The CDR3 DNA sequence: TGTGCCAGCAGCCCTACCAATTCCTACAGGATCTATGGCTACACCTTC.

This clone has only one observation. V gene TRBV6-5 combines with J gene TRBJ2-5, with 10 bases identical to TRBD1. The CDR3 is 15 amino acids. Trimming at V came to 6 bases and at J to 2 bases, leaving 6 bases not matched to a gene. Germline CDR1 reads MNHEY; CDR2 reads SVGAGI. CDR3 in amino acids: CASRAGTGAQETQYF. The CDR3 nucleotides read TGTGCCAGCAGAGCCGGGACAGGGGCGCAAGAGACCCAGTACTTC.

The chain carries TRBV6-5 and TRBJ1-2; D call uncertain. V was clipped by 8 bases and J by 4 bases, with 8 bases between them. The CDR3 is 11 residues long. Germline values: CDR1 MNHEY, CDR2 SVGAGI. The CDR3 is CASRRIYGYTF. The CDR3 nucleotides are TGTGCCAGCCGCAGGATCTATGGCTACACCTTC.

This clone was found a few times. This chain links TRBV19 with TRBJ1-3; D remains unclear. Germline values: CDR1 LNHDA, CDR2 SQIVND (reference sequence). CDR3 length: 14 amino acids. Trimming left V 3 bases short and J 1 base short, with 7 bases between. The CDR3 loop is CASSITESGNTIYF. The CDR3 DNA is TGTGCCAGTAGTATTACGGAGTCTGGAAACACCATATATTTT. Drawing the rest from reference TRBV19 and TRBJ1-3, the complete variable domain is DGGITQSPKYLFRKEGQNVTLSCEQNLNHDAMYWYRQDPGQGLRLIYYSQIVNDFQKGDIAEGYSVSREKKESFPLTVTSAQKNPTAFYLCASSITESGNTIYFGEGSWLTVV.

The chain combines TRBV4-1 with TRBJ1-2, with a tentative D call TRBD1 (5 bases). The CDR3 consists of 15 residues. With 3 bases removed from V and 4 bases from J, the gap between germline ends came to 15 bases. Per germline, CDR1 MGHRA and CDR2 YSYEKL. The CDR3 DNA reads TGCGCCAGCAGCCAGGCCGACAGTTCTCTCTATGGCTACACCTTC. It yields the protein CASSQADSSLYGYTF.

The chain carries TRBV20-1 and TRBJ2-7; a possible D gene is TRBD2 (7 bases). CDR3 length equals 11 residues. CDR1 is DFQATT and CDR2 is SNEGSKA in the germline V gene (reference sequence). Trimming pared 3 bases from V and 12 bases from J, leaving 15 bases between. CDR3 DNA: TGCAGTGCTAGGCCCCGGGGGGCACGGTACTTC. It is translated as CSARPRGARYF.

CDR3 protein: CASSFRARHRKTQYF. As DNA, the CDR3 is TGTGCCAGCAGCTTCAGGGCACGACACCGGAAGACCCAGTACTTC. The genes are TRBV21-1 and TRBJ2-5; TRBD1, as called in the table, went unchecked against the DNA. TRBV21-1 is a known pseudogene. The CDR3 is made up of 15 amino acids.

This clone was seen just once. This chain joins TRBV11-2 and TRBJ2-1; no firm D call. Germline assignment: CDR1 SGHAT and CDR2 FQNNGV. The CDR3 has 15 residues. V was shortened by 3 bases and J by 1 base, with 10 bases between the two germline ends. In nucleotides, the CDR3 is TGTGCCAGCAGCTTCCTCGCGGCATCCTACAATGAGCAGTTCTTC. This gives the protein CASSFLAASYNEQFF.

The genes are TRBV4-2 and TRBJ2-7, with 7 bases lining up with TRBD2. Germline values: CDR1 LGHNA, CDR2 YNFKEQ. The V segment lost 2 bases and the J segment 0 bases; nucleotides outside the gene matches: 7. The CDR3 spans 16 residues. This CDR3 is CASSQPSGVSSYEQYF. The DNA for the CDR3 is TGTGCCAGCAGCCAACCTAGCGGCGTAAGCTCCTACGAGCAGTACTTC.

The chain carries TRBV11-2 and TRBJ2-5; D unresolved. The ends were cut back, 5 bases at V and 5 bases at J, with 15 bases in the middle. CDR1 is SGHAT and CDR2 is FQNNGV in the germline V gene. This CDR3 contains 14 residues. CDR3 sequence (DNA): TGTGCCAGCAGCCAGAGACAAGTTAGGGAGACCCAGTACTTC. Protein sequence: CASSQRQVRETQYF.

The V and J genes are TRBV10-3 and TRBJ1-4; 7 bases match TRBD1. The CDR3 has 14 residues. V lost 0 bases and J lost 10; bases outside the gene matches: 5. Germline V gives CDR1 ENHRY, CDR2 SYGVKD. CDR3 sequence: CAISESTGEGKLFF. DNA for the CDR3: TGTGCCATCAGTGAGTCCACAGGGGAAGGAAAACTGTTTTTT.

This chain connects TRBV19 to TRBJ2-2; no reliable D call. The CDR3 contains 14 residues. Germline-derived CDR1 and CDR2 are LNHDA and SQIVND (reference sequence). V was clipped by 4 bases and J by 1 base, with 7 bases between them. The CDR3 nucleotides are TGTGCCAGTAGTACCGAGCGGAACACCGGGGAGCTGTTTTTT. It is translated as CASSTERNTGELFF. The whole variable domain, remainder taken from reference TRBV19 and TRBJ2-2, is DGGITQSPKYLFRKEGQNVTLSCEQNLNHDAMYWYRQDPGQGLRLIYYSQIVNDFQKGDIAEGYSVSREKKESFPLTVTSAQKNPTAFYLCASSTERNTGELFFGEGSRLTVL.

V and J are TRBV28 and TRBJ1-1, with 9 bases aligning to TRBD1. The V gene's germline CDR1 is MDHEN and CDR2 SYDVKM. The CDR3 runs 16 residues. V lost 5 bases and J lost 5; bases outside the gene matches: 12. CDR3 protein: CASSRRDRVVGTEAFF. The DNA of the CDR3 is TGTGCCAGCAGTCGTAGGGACAGGGTTGTGGGGACTGAAGCTTTCTTT.

The rearrangement joins TRBV19 to TRBJ1-4; no definite D call. The CDR3 extends over 11 amino acids. Deletions cut 10 bases from V and 1 base from J, with 4 bases between. Per the germline V gene, CDR1 is LNHDA and CDR2 is SQIVND (reference sequence). CDR3 sequence: CATRTNEKLFF. CDR3 bases: TGTGCCACCCGAACTAATGAAAAACTGTTTTTT.

J is TRBJ1-4 and V is TRBV5-1; 7 bases map to TRBD1. Germline CDR1 reads SGHRS; CDR2 reads YFSETQ. This CDR3 comprises 17 residues. V shed 3 bases and J 0 bases; nucleotides not matched to a gene: 8. CDR3 amino acids: CASSSQGLTATNEKLFF. The CDR3 DNA sequence: TGCGCCAGCAGCTCACAGGGGCTCACTGCAACTAATGAAAAACTGTTTTTT.

The V gene is TRBV29-1, the J gene TRBJ2-1, with 7 bases lining up with TRBD2. Looked up from germline, CDR1 is SQVTM and CDR2 is ANQGSEA. CDR3 length: 14 residues. V lost 3 bases and J lost 4; bases outside the gene matches: 6. The CDR3 region is CSVDGLAVYNEQFF. The DNA for the CDR3 is TGCAGCGTTGATGGGCTAGCGGTGTACAATGAGCAGTTCTTC.

The chain links TRBV19 to TRBJ2-7; 9 bases align to TRBD1. The CDR3 sequence is 14 residues long. Germline CDR1 is LNHDA and CDR2 is SQIVND (reference sequence). V lost 8 bases and J lost 6; bases outside the gene matches: 11. Here the CDR3 DNA reads TGTGCCAGTGGATCCGGGACAGGGCTTTTCGAGCAGTACTTC. Protein product: CASGSGTGLFEQYF.

The CDR3 protein is CSETARLAGKEDKLTGELFF. Here the CDR3 DNA reads TGCAGCGAAACTGCAAGACTAGCGGGAAAAGAAGACAAACTTACCGGGGAGCTGTTTTTT. The V gene is TRBV29-1, the J gene TRBJ2-2; TRBD2 matches 11 bases. From germline, CDR1 is SQVTM and CDR2 ANQGSEA. With V trimmed by 7 bases and J by 5 bases, 24 bases remained unmatched. The CDR3 loop spans 20 amino acids.

The V and J genes are TRBV28 and TRBJ2-7; D may be TRBD2 (7 bases). The V and J ends lost 6 bases and 3 bases respectively, with 18 bases between them. The CDR3 contains 15 residues. Germline assignment: CDR1 MDHEN and CDR2 SYDVKM. CDR3 sequence (DNA): TGTGCCAGCAGGCCTATCCAGGGGAGGGACTACGAGCAGTACTTC. This codes for CASRPIQGRDYEQYF. Full variable domain (rest looked up from reference TRBV28 and TRBJ2-7): DVKVTQSSRYLVKRTGEKVFLECVQDMDHENMFWYRQDPGLGLRLIYFSYDVKMKEKGDIPEGYSVSREKKERFSLILESASTNQTSMYLCASRPIQGRDYEQYFGPGTRLTVT.

The V call is TRBV11-2, the J call TRBJ1-4; D is perhaps TRBD1 (5 bases). Trimming took 2 bases from V and 5 from J, leaving 12 bases between them. CDR1 SGHAT and CDR2 FQNNGV come from the germline V gene. There are 15 residues in the CDR3. The CDR3, as DNA: TGTGCCAGCAGCTTATTTTCGGGGGAGAATGAAAAACTGTTTTTT. Its translation is CASSLFSGENEKLFF.

DNA of the CDR3: TGTGCCAGCAGCGGGGGAGCGGGAGGGCCGATTGGCTCGTATACGCAGTATTTT. Protein: CASSGGAGGPIGSYTQYF. V gene TRBV5-6 combines with J gene TRBJ2-3; TRBD2 matches 10 bases. CDR3 length equals 18 residues. V lost 4 bases, J lost 7 bases, and 18 bases stayed unmatched. Germline V gives CDR1 SGHDT, CDR2 YYEEEE.

The CDR3 is CATGPPASLETQYF. The CDR3 DNA follows: TGTGCCACCGGACCCCCAGCTAGCCTGGAGACCCAGTACTTC. The chain couples TRBV27 to TRBJ2-5; maybe TRBD2 (5 bases). Trimming cost V 10 bases and J 5 bases, with 20 bases left between them. The germline CDR1 and CDR2 sequences are MNHEY and SMNVEV (reference sequence). This CDR3 region has 14 residues.

The chain is built from TRBV29-1 and TRBJ2-3, with 15 bases aligning to TRBD2. The CDR3 contains 17 residues. Germline loops: CDR1 SQVTM, CDR2 ANQGSEA. Trimming cost V 5 bases and J 0 bases; bases outside gene matches: 6. CDR3 nucleotide sequence: TGCAGCGTTTATCGGACTAGCGGGAGGGAGAGCACAGATACGCAGTATTTT. Its translation: CSVYRTSGRESTDTQYF.